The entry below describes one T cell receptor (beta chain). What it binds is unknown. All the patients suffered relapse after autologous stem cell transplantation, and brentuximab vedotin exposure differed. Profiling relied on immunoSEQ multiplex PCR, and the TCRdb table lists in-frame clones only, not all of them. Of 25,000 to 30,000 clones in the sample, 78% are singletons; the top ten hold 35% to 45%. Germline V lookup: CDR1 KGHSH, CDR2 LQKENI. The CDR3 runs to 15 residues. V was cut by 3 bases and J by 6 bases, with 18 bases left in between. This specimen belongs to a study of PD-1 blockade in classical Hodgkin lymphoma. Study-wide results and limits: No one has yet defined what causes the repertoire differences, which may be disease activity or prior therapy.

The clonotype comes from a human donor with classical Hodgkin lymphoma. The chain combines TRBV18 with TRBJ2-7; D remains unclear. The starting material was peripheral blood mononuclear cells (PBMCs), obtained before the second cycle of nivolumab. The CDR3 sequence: CASSPPGLAPGEQYF. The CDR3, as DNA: TGTGCCAGCTCACCCCCCGGTCTGGCGCCTGGCGAGCAGTACTTC. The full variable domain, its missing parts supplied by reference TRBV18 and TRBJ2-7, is NAGVMQNPRHLVRRRGQEARLRCSPMKGHSHVYWYRQLPEEGLKFMVYLQKENIIDESGMPKERFSAEFPKEGPSILRIQQVVRGDSAAYFCASSPPGLAPGEQYFGPGTRLTVT.